This is a list of T cell receptor beta chains from one sample in a study of tumor-infiltrating lymphocytes in primary liver carcinoma. MiXCR was run by TCRdb on the multiplex PCR reads, yielding one entry per CDR3 protein. The sample lists 100,000 or so distinct CDR3 sequences, about 63% occurring once. The sample comprised liver tumor tissue from sampling region 2. The receptor set was obtained from a woman aged 55-70 years with primary liver carcinoma and hepatitis B virus infection. Both conserved end residues are part of each CDR3. A D gene is named only where the DNA matches it firmly. Size is omitted from some rows. Given values are once, few, many or a class for expanded clones.

J: TRBJ2-5; V: TRBV5-1; D: .; size: many; CDR3: CASSLDETQYF; DNA: TGCGCCAGCAGCTTGGATGAGACCCAGTACTTC
J: TRBJ2-7; V: TRBV6-5; D: TRBD2; size: many; CDR3: CASSRSGLADYEQYF; DNA: TGTGCCAGCAGTCGATCTGGACTAGCGGACTACGAGCAGTACTTC
J: TRBJ2-3; V: TRBV6-1; D: .; size: .; CDR3: CAGSKATRGTDTQYF; DNA: TGTGCCGGCAGTAAAGCGACACGGGGCACAGATACGCAGTATTTT
J: TRBJ1-2; V: TRBV6-6; D: .; size: many; CDR3: CASTIFQGGTAGYTF; DNA: TGTGCCAGCACCATATTTCAAGGAGGGACGGCTGGCTACACCTTC
J: TRBJ1-6; V: TRBV29-1; D: .; size: .; CDR3: CSAGHCGKSPLHF; DNA: TGCAGCGCCGGACATTGTGGGAAGTCACCCCTCCACTTT
J: TRBJ2-7; V: TRBV6-2/TRBV6-3; D: TRBD2; size: .; CDR3: CACGDGTSGPYEQYF; DNA: TGTGCCTGCGGGGACGGGACTAGCGGCCCCTACGAGCAGTACTTC
J: TRBJ2-3; V: TRBV18; D: .; size: .; CDR3: CASPPQGNFADTQYF; DNA: TGTGCCAGCCCACCACAAGGGAATTTCGCAGATACGCAGTATTTT
J: TRBJ2-6; V: TRBV11-3; D: .; size: .; CDR3: CASSTEGAGGANVQTF; DNA: TGTGCCAGCAGCACTGAAGGGGCGGGTGGGGCCAACGTCCAGACCTTC
J: TRBJ1-4; V: TRBV7-9; D: .; size: .; CDR3: CATIDSGPLEKLFF; DNA: TGTGCCACCATAGATTCAGGACCGCTTGAAAAACTGTTTTTT
J: TRBJ2-7; V: TRBV6-2/TRBV6-3; D: .; size: .; CDR3: CARSRLTGAYEQYF; DNA: TGTGCCAGGAGCAGACTAACGGGTGCCTACGAGCAGTACTTC
J: TRBJ2-4; V: TRBV11-1; D: .; size: .; CDR3: CASSLTAGQKTIQYF; DNA: TGTGCCAGCAGCTTAACAGCGGGTCAAAAAACCATTCAGTACTTC
J: TRBJ2-1; V: TRBV12-3/TRBV12-4; D: TRBD2; size: .; CDR3: CASSSRTSGSGEQFF; DNA: TGTGCCAGCAGTTCAAGGACTAGCGGGAGTGGTGAGCAGTTCTTC
J: TRBJ2-1; V: TRBV7-9; D: .; size: .; CDR3: CASSLLAGEQFF; DNA: TGTGCTAGCAGCTTATTGGCGGGTGAGCAGTTCTTC
J: TRBJ2-3; V: TRBV18; D: .; size: .; CDR3: CASSPDTPVTYTQYF; DNA: TGTGCCAGCTCACCAGATACTCCGGTCACATATACGCAGTATTTT
J: TRBJ1-4; V: TRBV11-2; D: .; size: .; CDR3: CTSNHTTGANEKLFF; DNA: TGTACCAGCAACCACACGACAGGTGCTAATGAAAAACTGTTTTTT
J: TRBJ2-2; V: TRBV11-1; D: .; size: few; CDR3: CASRPNLDTGELFF; DNA: TGTGCTAGCAGACCGAACCTTGACACAGGGGAGCTGTTTTTT
J: TRBJ2-3; V: TRBV6-5; D: TRBD2; size: .; CDR3: CASRASGRIDTQYF; DNA: TGTGCCAGCAGGGCTAGCGGGAGGATAGATACCCAGTATTTT
J: TRBJ1-2; V: TRBV30; D: TRBD1; size: many; CDR3: CAWRRDRLDGYTF; DNA: TGTGCCTGGAGGCGGGACAGGTTGGATGGCTACACCTTC
J: TRBJ2-3; V: TRBV11-3; D: .; size: .; CDR3: CASSPGISGLTFRRDTQYF; DNA: TGTGCCAGCAGCCCCGGGATTAGCGGATTAACATTCAGACGGGATACGCAGTATTTT
J: TRBJ2-1; V: TRBV29-1; D: .; size: .; CDR3: CSAVGRSSYNEQFF; DNA: TGCAGTGCTGTAGGCAGGTCCTCCTACAATGAGCAGTTCTTC
J: TRBJ2-1; V: TRBV28; D: .; size: many; CDR3: CASSTLRTADEQFF; DNA: TGTGCCAGCAGTACCCTCCGGACGGCAGATGAGCAGTTCTTC
J: TRBJ1-1; V: TRBV27; D: .; size: few; CDR3: CASSLSLRTEAFF; DNA: TGTGCCAGCAGTTTATCCCTGAGAACTGAAGCTTTCTTT
J: TRBJ2-1; V: TRBV9; D: TRBD2; size: .; CDR3: CASSGTSGRDAFF; DNA: TGTGCCAGCAGCGGGACTAGCGGGAGGGATGCGTTCTTC
J: TRBJ1-1; V: TRBV5-1; D: .; size: many; CDR3: CASSTIQGRKEAFF; DNA: TGCGCCAGCAGCACCATACAGGGTAGAAAGGAAGCTTTCTTT
J: TRBJ2-4; V: TRBV29-1; D: TRBD1; size: .; CDR3: CSVGIRGYIQYF; DNA: TGCAGCGTCGGAATCAGGGGGTACATTCAGTACTTT
J: TRBJ2-7; V: TRBV11-2; D: .; size: once; CDR3: CATNLDPGHTSEQYF; DNA: TGTGCCACTAACTTAGACCCAGGCCATACGTCCGAGCAGTACTTC
J: TRBJ2-1; V: TRBV9; D: TRBD2; size: .; CDR3: CASSIGTGLNYNGQFF; DNA: TGTGCCAGCAGCATAGGGACGGGACTAAACTACAATGGGCAGTTCTTC
J: TRBJ1-1; V: TRBV11-2; D: .; size: .; CDR3: CASSPHQHVYLRFWDYGAFF; DNA: TGTGCCAGCAGCCCACATCAGCACGTATACCTTCGCTTTTGGGACTATGGAGCTTTCTTT
J: TRBJ1-2; V: TRBV12-3/TRBV12-4; D: .; size: .; CDR3: CTSNRAGAYGYTF; DNA: TGTACCAGCAATCGTGCAGGGGCCTATGGCTACACCTTC
J: TRBJ1-1; V: TRBV7-3; D: TRBD1; size: .; CDR3: CASSQDRDTEAFF; DNA: TGTGCCAGCAGTCAGGACAGGGACACTGAAGCTTTCTTT
J: TRBJ2-7; V: TRBV11-3; D: TRBD1; size: .; CDR3: CASSLGTGGNDKQYF; DNA: TGTGCCAGCAGCCTCGGGACAGGGGGCAACGACAAGCAGTACTTC
J: TRBJ2-1; V: TRBV11-2; D: TRBD2; size: .; CDR3: CASSGKLAGGPGDEQFF; DNA: TGTGCCAGCAGCGGGAAACTAGCGGGAGGGCCGGGTGATGAGCAGTTCTTC
J: TRBJ2-6; V: TRBV11-2; D: .; size: medium-sized; CDR3: CASSLEPGANVLTF; DNA: TGTGCCAGCAGCTTAGAGCCAGGGGCCAACGTCCTGACTTTC
J: TRBJ2-7; V: TRBV29-1; D: .; size: .; CDR3: CSVWGSCYEQYF; DNA: TGCAGCGTATGGGGTAGCTGCTACGAGCAGTACTTC
J: TRBJ1-1; V: TRBV30; D: .; size: .; CDR3: CAWSWGWGTEAFF; DNA: TGTGCCTGGAGTTGGGGGTGGGGCACTGAGGCTTTCTTT
J: TRBJ2-2; V: TRBV5-1; D: .; size: many; CDR3: CASGPSQNTGELFF; DNA: TGCGCCAGCGGTCCTTCACAGAACACCGGGGAGCTGTTTTTT
J: TRBJ1-5; V: TRBV28; D: TRBD1; size: few; CDR3: CASSPRITGGGQPQHF; DNA: TGTGCCAGCAGTCCCCGGATTACAGGGGGGGGTCAGCCCCAGCATTTT
J: TRBJ2-7; V: TRBV5-4; D: .; size: .; CDR3: CASSAGRIPYKQYF; DNA: TGTGCCAGCAGCGCGGGAAGGATACCCTACAAGCAGTACTTC
J: TRBJ2-1; V: TRBV14; D: .; size: .; CDR3: CASSHPVRGVGLYIEQFF; DNA: TGTGCCAGCAGCCACCCCGTGAGGGGAGTCGGGCTCTACATTGAGCAGTTCTTC
J: TRBJ2-3; V: TRBV10-2; D: .; size: many; CDR3: CASSAGRAVDTQYF; DNA: TGCGCCAGCAGTGCTGGCAGGGCGGTAGATACGCAGTATTTT
J: TRBJ1-5; V: TRBV29-1; D: .; size: many; CDR3: CSVGGGSNQPQHF; DNA: TGCAGCGTTGGTGGGGGCTCTAATCAGCCCCAGCATTTT
J: TRBJ1-1; V: TRBV29-1; D: .; size: .; CDR3: CSVEEVEALF; DNA: TGCAGCGTTGAGGAGGTTGAAGCCCTCTTT
J: TRBJ1-6; V: TRBV11-2; D: .; size: .; CDR3: CASGLEPGSPLHF; DNA: TGTGCCAGTGGTTTAGAGCCGGGTTCACCCCTCCACTTT
J: TRBJ2-3; V: TRBV11-1; D: .; size: .; CDR3: CVSRAARAGSIDTQYF; DNA: TGTGTGAGCAGAGCCGCCCGTGCGGGGAGCATAGATACGCAGTATTTT
J: TRBJ2-7; V: TRBV10-3; D: .; size: many; CDR3: CATRREQGGEQYF; DNA: TGTGCCACCCGGAGGGAACAGGGAGGGGAGCAGTACTTC
J: TRBJ1-1; V: TRBV6-5; D: TRBD1; size: .; CDR3: CASSSRQGAIEAFF; DNA: TGTGCCAGTAGCTCGAGACAGGGGGCGATTGAAGCTTTCTTT
J: TRBJ1-3; V: TRBV12-3/TRBV12-4; D: .; size: once; CDR3: CASSSTGDTIYF; DNA: TGTGCCAGTAGCAGCACTGGAGACACCATATATTTT
J: TRBJ2-7; V: TRBV6-1; D: .; size: .; CDR3: CTSSSYGASYEQYF; DNA: TGTACTAGCAGTTCGTACGGGGCCTCCTACGAGCAGTACTTC
J: TRBJ2-7; V: TRBV6-5; D: .; size: .; CDR3: CASSFPQAPPYEQYF; DNA: TGTGCCAGTAGCTTTCCACAAGCACCCCCCTACGAGCAGTACTTC
J: TRBJ1-2; V: TRBV6-5; D: .; size: many; CDR3: CASSSDSSSGYTF; DNA: TGTGCCAGCAGTTCGGACAGCAGCTCCGGCTACACCTTC
J: TRBJ1-3; V: TRBV29-1; D: TRBD1; size: many; CDR3: CSARTGADTIYF; DNA: TGCAGCGCCCGGACAGGGGCGGACACCATATATTTT
J: TRBJ2-2; V: TRBV11-2; D: .; size: .; CDR3: CARSLDRTGELFF; DNA: TGCGCCCGCAGCTTAGACAGGACTGGGGAGCTGTTTTTT
J: TRBJ1-3; V: TRBV5-1; D: .; size: many; CDR3: CASSLDYPGNTIYF; DNA: TGCGCCAGCAGCTTGGATTACCCTGGAAACACCATATATTTT
J: TRBJ2-7; V: TRBV7-9; D: .; size: once; CDR3: CASISELGTLSSYEQYF; DNA: TGTGCCAGCATCTCCGAGCTAGGGACGTTGAGCTCCTACGAGCAGTACTTC
J: TRBJ2-7; V: TRBV11-2; D: .; size: .; CDR3: CSSSLAGQPSCEQYF; DNA: TGTTCTAGCAGCTTAGCGGGACAGCCCTCCTGCGAGCAGTACTTC
J: TRBJ2-1; V: TRBV11-1; D: TRBD2; size: few; CDR3: CASISTSRAYKEQFF; DNA: TGTGCCAGCATCTCGACTAGCAGGGCCTACAAAGAGCAGTTCTTC
J: TRBJ2-1; V: TRBV6-5; D: TRBD2; size: .; CDR3: CTSSYSSLAGHSEQFF; DNA: TGTACCAGCAGTTACTCGAGTCTAGCGGGCCACAGTGAGCAGTTCTTC
J: TRBJ2-1; V: TRBV7-9; D: TRBD1; size: few; CDR3: CASSAPGAGGFYNEQFF; DNA: TGTGCCAGCAGCGCCCCTGGAGCAGGGGGCTTCTACAATGAGCAGTTCTTC
J: TRBJ2-5; V: TRBV5-1; D: .; size: many; CDR3: CASSLPGSQRKETQYF; DNA: TGCGCCAGCAGCCTCCCCGGGAGTCAAAGGAAGGAGACCCAGTACTTC